The 20 T cell receptor beta chains reported below all come from one sample, sequenced in a study of T cells in Graves' hyperthyroidism and ophthalmopathy. Researchers took RNA transcripts and amplified the TCR beta CDR3 regions from them. An initial round of RT-PCR targeting the TCR CDR3 relied on the HTBI primer set. TCRdb recomputed calls from the multiplex PCR reads with MiXCR, one row per CDR3 protein. In the table there are roughly 290,000 distinct CDR3 sequences, roughly 15% of which are singletons. The material sequenced was blood. These receptors all stem from a middle-aged woman with Graves' hyperthyroidism.

This clonotype was counted many times. J is TRBJ2-2 and V is TRBV12-5; TRBD2 might be the D (5 bases). CDR1 LGHNT and CDR2 FRNRAP come from the germline V gene. This CDR3 spans 17 amino acids. The V end was cut by 1 base, the J end by 4 bases, with 16 bases between. CDR3 sequence reads: CASGLDPKAGGTGELFF. CDR3 in DNA: TGTGCTAGTGGTTTGGACCCTAAGGCGGGCGGCACCGGGGAGCTGTTTTTT.

Concerning this clonotype: This may be a read error, as it is one base from a much larger clone. The gene calls are TRBV20-1 and TRBJ2-1; the D gene is possibly TRBD2 (6 bases). The CDR3 runs 15 residues. The germline gives CDR1 DFQATT, CDR2 SNEGSKA (reference sequence). As DNA, the CDR3 is TGCGGTGCTAGAGATTCAGGACTACGTTACAATGAGCAGTTCTTC. This gives the protein CGARDSGLRYNEQFF.

This clonotype was counted at least ten times. The chain recombines TRBV20-1 with TRBJ2-7; TRBD2 matches at 8 bases. The V segment lost 6 bases and the J segment 2 bases; nucleotides outside the gene matches: 9. Germline V CDR1 and CDR2: DFQATT, SNEGSKA (reference sequence). CDR3 length equals 14 residues. The CDR3 DNA reads TGCAGTGCGACGGCGGGAGGAGTCGCCTACGAGCAGTACTTC. This codes for CSATAGGVAYEQYF.

This clonotype was detected a few times. The chain carries TRBV7-8 and TRBJ2-6; TRBD1 or TRBD2 may be the D gene (5 bases each). The germline V and J ends were trimmed by 2 bases and 0 bases, with 11 bases remaining between them. The CDR3 runs to 17 residues. Germline values: CDR1 SGHVS, CDR2 FQNEAQ. CDR3 in amino acids: CASSLTGGPSGANVLTF. CDR3 sequence (DNA): TGTGCCAGCAGCTTAACAGGAGGACCCTCTGGGGCCAACGTCCTGACTTTC.

In its sample, this clonotype was seen many times. The V and J genes are TRBV20-1 and TRBJ2-1, with 11 bases that match TRBD2. Germline V gene lookup returns CDR1 DFQATT and CDR2 SNEGSKA (reference sequence). The length of the CDR3 is 14 residues. The J segment lost 2 bases and the V segment lost 5 bases, leaving 2 bases of the junction unmatched. The CDR3 spells CSAEGLAAYNEQFF. The CDR3 coding sequence is TGCAGTGCTGAGGGACTAGCGGCCTACAATGAGCAGTTCTTC.

The chain carries TRBV7-9 and TRBJ2-1, with 11 nucleotides matching TRBD2. CDR1 and CDR2 (germline): SEHNR, FQNEAQ (reference sequence). The CDR3 runs 17 residues. The V gene end was trimmed by 5 bases and the J gene end by 7 bases; junction bases not matched to a gene: 13. The CDR3 sequence is CASSPLRETSGRNEQFF. CDR3 coding DNA: TGTGCCAGCAGCCCCCTAAGGGAAACTAGCGGGAGAAATGAGCAGTTCTTC.

This clonotype was recorded at least ten times. This chain connects TRBV6-2 or TRBV6-3 to TRBJ2-1, with 9 bases matching TRBD1. The CDR3 is 16 amino acids. Germline CDR1 reads MNHEY; CDR2 reads SVGEGT. V trimming: 0 bases; J trimming: 3 bases; junction bases outside the gene matches: 3. The chain's CDR3 is CASSYSTGQGYNEQFF. The DNA of the CDR3 is TGTGCCAGCAGTTACTCGACGGGACAGGGCTACAATGAGCAGTTCTTC.

This clonotype has at least ten counts. The CDR3 region is CASSDLGTVSTGELFF. CDR3 coding DNA: TGTGCCAGCAGTGACCTCGGGACAGTGAGCACCGGGGAGCTGTTTTTT. The chain couples TRBV6-1 to TRBJ2-2; 7 nucleotides align to TRBD1. The CDR3 spans 16 residues. J lost 4 bases, V lost 3 bases, and 8 bases had no gene match. CDR1 and CDR2 (germline): MNHNS, SASEGT.

This clonotype was counted many times. The V call is TRBV27, the J call TRBJ2-5; 9 nucleotides match TRBD2. Germline V gives CDR1 MNHEY, CDR2 SMNVEV (reference sequence). CDR3 length: 13 amino acids. Trimming removed 6 bases from V and 7 bases from J; junction bases left unmatched: 6. The CDR3 coding sequence is TGTGCCAGCAGCCCCACAGCGGGGGGGACCCAGTACTTC. It is translated as CASSPTAGGTQYF.

This clonotype was seen many times. The V and J genes are TRBV24-1 and TRBJ2-5; 10 nucleotides line up with TRBD2. This CDR3 contains 15 residues. V lost 4 bases to trimming and J lost 2 bases; unmatched junction nucleotides: 3. Germline V gene sequence: CDR1 KGHDR, CDR2 SFDVKD. The CDR3 DNA follows: TGTGCCACCAGTGACGGTAGCGGGAGGCAAGAGACCCAGTACTTC. Translated, it gives CATSDGSGRQETQYF.

Many counts were recorded for this clonotype. The rearrangement uses TRBV28 and TRBJ2-7; 8 bases agree with TRBD1. V trimming: 2 bases; J trimming: 3 bases; junction bases outside the gene matches: 3. The CDR3 extends over 14 amino acids. The V gene's germline CDR1 is MDHEN and CDR2 SYDVKM. CDR3 region: CASSLVQGGYEQYF. The CDR3 DNA reads as TGTGCCAGCAGTTTAGTACAGGGGGGCTACGAGCAGTACTTC.

This clonotype has ten or more counts. The rearrangement joins TRBV4-2 to TRBJ2-7, with 7 bases identical to TRBD1. The germline V gene has CDR1 LGHNA and CDR2 YNFKEQ. V lost 5 bases, J lost 4 bases, and 14 bases stayed unmatched. CDR3 size: 16 residues. For the CDR3, the DNA is TGTGCCAGCAGCGATTACGGGACAGAAAATCCATACGAGCAGTACTTC. Its protein is CASSDYGTENPYEQYF.

This clonotype came up a few times. The rearrangement joins TRBV5-6 to TRBJ1-4; the D gene is possibly TRBD1 (5 bases). Germline V CDR1 and CDR2: SGHDT, YYEEEE. This CDR3 contains 16 residues. V gave up 3 bases and J gave up 10 bases, with 22 bases separating them. The CDR3 nucleotides read TGTGCCAGCAGCTCGTACCTTCGGGACCCAGGTGGAAAACTGTTTTTT. As protein: CASSSYLRDPGGKLFF.

This clonotype was recorded at least ten times. The J gene is TRBJ2-7, the V gene TRBV20-1; D possibly corresponds to TRBD1 (5 bases). Germline loops: CDR1 DFQATT, CDR2 SNEGSKA (reference sequence). CDR3 length equals 14 residues. Trimming removed 1 base from V and 4 bases from J, with 14 bases in between. The CDR3 sequence: CSARVAQGWYEQYF. Written as DNA, the CDR3 is TGCAGTGCTAGAGTTGCGCAGGGTTGGTACGAGCAGTACTTC.

This chain connects TRBV19 to TRBJ2-2; possibly TRBD2 for D (6 bases). CDR3 length: 16 residues. Looked up from germline, CDR1 is LNHDA and CDR2 is SQIVND (reference sequence). The V end was cut by 4 bases, the J end by 0 bases, with 12 bases between. The chain's CDR3 is CASSRDSYANTGELFF. The CDR3 nucleotides are TGTGCCAGTAGTAGGGACTCCTACGCGAACACCGGGGAGCTGTTTTTT.

Many counts were recorded for this clonotype. V is TRBV6-1 and J is TRBJ1-5; D gene ambiguous. Germline V CDR1 and CDR2: MNHNS, SASEGT. V lost 8 bases, J lost 2 bases, and 10 bases lay in between. The CDR3 covers 13 residues. The CDR3 loop reads CASEVTGNQPQHF. The CDR3 nucleotides are TGTGCCAGCGAGGTAACAGGCAATCAGCCCCAGCATTTT.

This clonotype was detected ten times or more. CDR3 nucleotide sequence: TGTGCCAGCAGTCCAGGGGACCAACGCACAGATACGCAGTATTTT. This encodes CASSPGDQRTDTQYF. This sequence joins TRBV28 and TRBJ2-3; a possible D gene is TRBD1 (6 bases). CDR1 is MDHEN, CDR2 SYDVKM, per germline. The V and J ends lost 5 bases and 1 base respectively, with 13 bases between them. The CDR3 spans 15 residues.

This clonotype occurred many times. The rearrangement uses TRBV20-1 and TRBJ2-3, with 15 positions matching TRBD2. Germline values: CDR1 DFQATT, CDR2 SNEGSKA (reference sequence). This CDR3 is 14 amino acids long. V lost 3 bases and J lost 7; bases outside the gene matches: 2. The CDR3 sequence: CSARGLAGGHTQYF. The CDR3 region has the DNA TGCAGTGCTAGGGGACTAGCGGGAGGACATACGCAGTATTTT.

This clonotype was counted a few times. V gene TRBV7-9 combines with J gene TRBJ2-3; 8 positions match TRBD1. J gave up 1 base and V 4 bases, and 1 base lay outside the gene matches. CDR1 and CDR2 (germline): SEHNR, FQNEAQ (reference sequence). The CDR3 extends over 14 amino acids. The CDR3 is CASSWGQGTDTQYF. CDR3 DNA: TGTGCCAGCAGCTGGGGACAGGGCACAGATACGCAGTATTTT.

This clonotype has at least ten counts. The V call is TRBV11-2, the J call TRBJ1-3, with D unresolved. CDR1 and CDR2 (germline): SGHAT, FQNNGV. The V gene lost 2 bases and the J gene lost 0 bases, with 8 bases spanning the gap. CDR3 length equals 15 residues. CDR3 sequence: CASSLQAISGNTIYF. Here the CDR3 DNA reads TGTGCCAGCAGCTTACAGGCCATCTCTGGAAACACCATATATTTT.